A selection of T cell receptor beta chains follows, all from one sample in a study of blood T cell repertoires in COVID-19. The protocol was immunoSEQ multiplex PCR, while the TCRdb copy is restricted to in-frame clones and leaves out a portion. The profile covers around 200,000 clones, with more than 70% appearing a single time and 6.5% to 9% taken by the ten largest. What was sequenced was PBMCs or T cells enriched from blood (not recorded which). All receptors come from a woman in her 40s with acute COVID-19. CDR3s include the opening cysteine and the closing phenylalanine or tryptophan. The D gene is left open where the match is weak. Rows may omit the clone size; those that give it use once, few, many or a size class.

TRBD2	few	TRBV5-5	TRBJ2-1	13	TGTGCCAGCAGTTCAGCGGGATATAATGAGCAGTTCTTC	CASSSAGYNEQFF
-	-	TRBV5-1	TRBJ1-6	17	TGCGCCAGCAGCTTGGGAAGGGGAGGATTTGATAATTCACCCCTCCACTTT	CASSLGRGGFDNSPLHF
-	-	TRBV27	TRBJ1-5	13	TGTGCCAGCAGTTGGGGGGGAGGTCAGCCCCAGCATTTT	CASSWGGGQPQHF
TRBD1	-	TRBV28	TRBJ1-6	13	TGTGCCAGTTGGACAGGCCACGATTCACCCCTCCACTTT	CASWTGHDSPLHF
-	-	TRBV10-3	TRBJ1-1	12	TGTGCCATCAGGGGACAAGTCACTGAAGCTTTCTTT	CAIRGQVTEAFF
TRBD1	-	TRBV29-1	TRBJ1-5	15	TGCAGCGTCCTTCCCGGGACAGGGTTGGATCAGCCCCAGCATTTT	CSVLPGTGLDQPQHF
-	-	TRBV27	TRBJ1-1	14	TGTGCCAGCAGTTTCAACAGGCGGACCCCTGAAGCTTTCTTT	CASSFNRRTPEAFF
-	-	TRBV19	TRBJ1-6	15	TGTGCCAGTAGTATAGGGGGCACCCTGACTTCACCCCTCCACTTT	CASSIGGTLTSPLHF
TRBD2	few	TRBV5-1	TRBJ2-2	17	TGCGCCAGCAGCTTGCAGGCGCGGGGGGCGGTCACCGGGGAGCTGTTTTTT	CASSLQARGAVTGELFF
TRBD2	-	TRBV6-4	TRBJ2-1	14	TGTGCCAGCAGTTTAGCGGGAGGGGTGGATGAGCAGTTCTTC	CASSLAGGVDEQFF
-	-	TRBV28	TRBJ1-2	13	TGTGCCAGCAGTTTCCCCCCTCCCTATGGCTACACCTTC	CASSFPPPYGYTF
-	-	TRBV6-5	TRBJ1-2	13	TGTGCCAGCAGAGGGGAGGGAGCGTATGGCTACACCTTC	CASRGEGAYGYTF
TRBD2	-	TRBV2	TRBJ2-7	14	TGTGCCAGCAGGCCTGGACTGCGGGGGAGGGAGCAGTACTTC	CASRPGLRGREQYF
TRBD2	-	TRBV5-4	TRBJ2-2	15	TGTGCCAGCAGCTCAGGACTAGTTGGGGCCGGGGAGCTGTTTTTT	CASSSGLVGAGELFF
TRBD1	-	TRBV2	TRBJ2-5	14	TGTGCCAGCACGCGTAAGGGGGCTAGAGAGACCCAGTACTTC	CASTRKGARETQYF
-	few	TRBV25-1	TRBJ1-2	17	TGTGCCAGCAGTGAATATGAAGAGGGCCCCGAGTGGAATGGCTACACCTTC	CASSEYEEGPEWNGYTF
-	-	TRBV14	TRBJ1-1	13	TGTGCCAGCAGCCAACAGGGCGGTACTGAAGCTTTCTTT	CASSQQGGTEAFF
-	-	TRBV24-1	TRBJ1-4	15	TGTGCCACCAGCGATCGGGGGGCAACTAATGAAAAACTGTTTTTT	CATSDRGATNEKLFF
TRBD1	-	TRBV7-9	TRBJ1-4	16	TGTGCCAGCAGCTCAGGGACAGCCCCTGGCGTTGAAAAACTGTTTTTT	CASSSGTAPGVEKLFF
TRBD1	few	TRBV7-9	TRBJ1-5	15	TGTGCCAGCAGCCCCGGGACAGGGGTATTGCAGCCCCAGCATTTT	CASSPGTGVLQPQHF
TRBD1	-	TRBV9	TRBJ1-2	14	TGTGCCAGCATGGGGACAGGAGAAAACTATGGCTACACCTTC	CASMGTGENYGYTF
-	few	TRBV30	TRBJ1-4	15	TGTGCCTGGAGTGGCAGACTTTTCGGGAATGAAAAACTGTTTTTT	CAWSGRLFGNEKLFF
TRBD1	-	TRBV7-2	TRBJ1-5	15	TGTGCCAGCAGCCTAAGACAGGGGGGAGGTCAGCCCCAGCATTTT	CASSLRQGGGQPQHF
TRBD1	-	TRBV28	TRBJ1-1	14	TGTGCCAGCAGTAAGACAGGGACGCACACTGAAGCTTTCTTT	CASSKTGTHTEAFF
-	-	TRBV28	TRBJ1-1	13	TGTGCCAGCAGTTACGGGATGAGCATCGAAGCTTTCTTT	CASSYGMSIEAFF
-	-	TRBV6-2/TRBV6-3	TRBJ2-1	14	TGTGCCAGCAGTTACCTAGCGAGATCAAATGAGCAGTTCTTC	CASSYLARSNEQFF
-	-	TRBV5-6	TRBJ1-6	14	TGTGCCAGCAGCTCGGGAGGCCTGAATTCACCCCTCCACTTT	CASSSGGLNSPLHF
-	-	TRBV19	TRBJ1-5	12	TGTGCCAGTTGGGCAGCCCATCAGCCCCAGCATTTT	CASWAAHQPQHF
-	-	TRBV7-9	TRBJ1-2	12	TGTGCCAGCCAGGGCCCCAACTATGGCTACACCTTC	CASQGPNYGYTF
-	-	TRBV24-1	TRBJ2-1	13	TGTGCCACCAGGACCTCCGGGGGTAATGAGCAGTTCTTC	CATRTSGGNEQFF
-	-	TRBV24-1	TRBJ2-3	15	TGTGCCACCAGTAAGGCTGCGGGCCTCACAGATACGCAGTATTTT	CATSKAAGLTDTQYF
-	-	TRBV6-4	TRBJ1-2	13	TGTGCCAGCAGTGACTTTGGCAGCTATGGCTACACCTTC	CASSDFGSYGYTF
TRBD1	-	TRBV5-4	TRBJ2-7	15	TGTGCCAGCAGCACACCCGGGACAGGGAATGAGGAGCAGTACTTC	CASSTPGTGNEEQYF
TRBD1	many	TRBV10-3	TRBJ2-1	17	TGTGCCATCAGTGAGACAGGGGGAGGAGCCCGGGGGAATGAGCAGTTCTTC	CAISETGGGARGNEQFF
-	-	TRBV3-1/TRBV3-2	TRBJ2-5	11	TGTGCCAGCAGATCTAGAGAGACCCAGTACTTC	CASRSRETQYF
-	-	TRBV25-1	TRBJ1-2	14	TGTGCCAGCAGCCCTTGGGGGGGAAACTATGGCTACACCTTC	CASSPWGGNYGYTF
-	-	TRBV2	TRBJ1-2	13	TGTGCCAGCAGTGGACAGTTTAACTATGGCTACACCTTC	CASSGQFNYGYTF